The 30 T cell receptor beta chains listed next were all sequenced from one sample in a study of blood T cell repertoires in COVID-19. Here immunoSEQ multiplex PCR was the method, and the copy in TCRdb shows in-frame clones only, minus some. The sample contains some 290,000 clones, approximately 91% of which appear only once. Sequenced: PBMCs or T cells enriched from blood (not recorded which). The receptors here all came from a woman under 40 who had been exposed to COVID-19.

CDR3 loop: CASSYSSTSPPYEQYF. CDR3 nucleotides: TGTGCCAGCAGTTACTCGTCGACAAGCCCCCCCTACGAGCAGTACTTC. This rearrangement joins TRBV6-2 or TRBV6-3 to TRBJ2-7; unclear D gene. The CDR3 consists of 16 residues. The V end was cut by 0 bases, the J end by 2 bases, with 14 bases between. Germline V gene data show CDR1 as MNHEY and CDR2 as SVGEGT.

The chain is built from TRBV19 and TRBJ1-5; weak D call: TRBD1 (6 bases). The CDR3 has 15 amino acids. Trimming took off 4 bases at V and 0 bases at J, with 10 bases between the two ends. CDR1 LNHDA and CDR2 SQIVND come from the germline V gene (reference sequence). CDR3 sequence: CASSTTGISNQPQHF. The CDR3, as DNA: TGTGCCAGTAGTACTACAGGGATTAGCAATCAGCCCCAGCATTTT.

The chain links TRBV4-1 to TRBJ2-7; weak D call: TRBD2 (6 bases). With 1 base removed from V and 1 base from J, the gap between germline ends came to 17 bases. The CDR3 length is 17 residues. Per the germline V gene, CDR1 is MGHRA and CDR2 is YSYEKL. For the CDR3, the DNA is TGCGCCAGCAGCCAAGTATACGTCGGGACTTCATCCTACGAGCAGTACTTC. Amino acids: CASSQVYVGTSSYEQYF.

The V call is TRBV14, the J call TRBJ2-7; D is perhaps TRBD2 (5 bases). Germline values: CDR1 SGHDN, CDR2 FVKESK. The V end was cut by 3 bases, the J end by 3 bases, with 12 bases between. This CDR3 contains 14 residues. CDR3: CASSHRTDFYEQYF. CDR3 bases: TGTGCCAGCAGCCATAGGACTGATTTCTACGAGCAGTACTTC.

The V call is TRBV6-5, the J call TRBJ1-1, with a possible D match to TRBD1 (5 bases). The CDR3 contains 14 residues. From germline, CDR1 is MNHEY and CDR2 SVGAGI. Trimming took 7 bases from V and 3 from J, leaving 15 bases between them. The CDR3 is CASTLHSGDTEAFF. The CDR3 nucleotides read TGTGCCAGCACCCTGCATTCGGGGGACACTGAAGCTTTCTTT.

The V gene is TRBV2, the J gene TRBJ1-2; D unclear. V shed 4 bases and J shed 4 bases, with 7 bases lying between them. CDR1 is SNHLY, CDR2 FYNNEI, per germline. The CDR3 contains 12 residues. CDR3 DNA: TGTGCCAGCAGTGCTATCGGCTATGGCTACACCTTC. Its translation: CASSAIGYGYTF.

The chain joins TRBV11-2 to TRBJ2-3; TRBD1 agrees at 9 bases. Trimming took 5 bases from V and 5 from J; bases not matched to a gene: 8. Germline V gene sequence: CDR1 SGHAT, CDR2 FQNNGV. There are 15 residues in the CDR3. CDR3 amino acids: CASSTRDRAQDTQYF. CDR3 sequence (DNA): TGTGCCAGCAGCACCCGGGACAGGGCACAAGATACGCAGTATTTT.

CDR3 nucleotides: TGTGCCAGCCGGGGAGCCTCCTACAATGAGCAGTTCTTC. Protein product: CASRGASYNEQFF. V is TRBV7-9 and J is TRBJ2-1; tentative D call: TRBD2 (5 bases). From germline, CDR1 is SEHNR and CDR2 FQNEAQ (reference sequence). V gave up 8 bases and J gave up 0 bases, with 8 bases separating them. This CDR3 has 13 amino acids.

This chain joins TRBV19 and TRBJ2-1, with 9 positions matching TRBD1. With V trimmed by 5 bases and J by 4 bases, 6 bases remained unmatched. This CDR3 is 15 amino acids long. The germline gives CDR1 LNHDA, CDR2 SQIVND (reference sequence). DNA for the CDR3: TGTGCCAGTAGTCCCGGGACAGGGTATTACAATGAGCAGTTCTTC. The encoded protein is CASSPGTGYYNEQFF.

The CDR3 DNA follows: TGTGCCAGCAGCCAAGAGGGACTTAGCGGGTTCTACAATGAGCAGTTCTTC. Amino acids: CASSQEGLSGFYNEQFF. V usage is TRBV3-1 (or the pseudogene TRBV3-2) and J usage is TRBJ2-1; 7 nucleotides align to TRBD2. Germline CDR1 LGHDT, CDR2 YNNKEL (reference sequence). The V and J ends lost 0 bases and 3 bases, in that order; junction bases with no gene match: 8. CDR3 size: 17 residues.

The chain combines TRBV14 with TRBJ1-1, with TRBD1 as a possible D gene (5 bases). Trimming shortened V by 4 bases and J by 1 base, and 16 bases separated the two germline ends. The CDR3 sequence is 16 residues long. Germline loops: CDR1 SGHDN, CDR2 FVKESK. This CDR3 reads CASSPPGEGRNTEAFF. The CDR3 DNA reads as TGTGCCAGCAGCCCCCCCGGGGAGGGGAGGAACACTGAAGCTTTCTTT.

CDR3 protein: CASSQDRGRTEAFF. Here the CDR3 DNA reads TGCGCCAGCAGCCAAGATCGGGGGAGGACTGAAGCTTTCTTT. The chain uses TRBV4-1 and TRBJ1-1; perhaps TRBD1 as D (5 bases). The CDR3 consists of 14 residues. V was shortened by 0 bases and J by 5 bases, with 10 bases between the two germline ends. Germline V CDR1 and CDR2: MGHRA, YSYEKL.

The chain recombines TRBV7-8 with TRBJ2-3; D uncertain. Trimming pared 0 bases from V and 6 bases from J, leaving 7 bases between. The CDR3 totals 13 residues. Germline V gene lookup returns CDR1 SGHVS and CDR2 FQNEAQ. CDR3 residues: CASSLANEDTQYF. As DNA, the CDR3 is TGTGCCAGCAGCTTAGCGAACGAGGATACGCAGTATTTT.

V usage is TRBV7-9 and J usage is TRBJ2-1; 8 nucleotides match TRBD2. Per the germline V gene, CDR1 is SEHNR and CDR2 is FQNEAQ (reference sequence). With 1 base clipped from V and 5 bases from J, the junction kept 4 bases outside the gene matches. This CDR3 spans 15 amino acids. The CDR3 DNA reads TGTGCCAGCAGCTTAGGTAGCGGGGATAACAATGAGCAGTTCTTC. Protein sequence: CASSLGSGDNNEQFF.

The chain is built from TRBV21-1 and TRBJ2-7; TRBD1 reflects the table's D call only, with no check against the DNA. TRBV21-1 is classified as a pseudogene. There are 17 residues in the CDR3. The CDR3 is CASSSRDRGQGRYEQYF. As DNA, the CDR3 is TGTGCCAGCAGCTCCCGGGACAGGGGCCAGGGCCGCTACGAGCAGTACTTC.

In the case of this clone: Other DNA sequences in this specimen translate into the identical CDR3. V usage is TRBV5-1 and J usage is TRBJ1-4, with a tentative D call TRBD1 (5 bases). Trimming pared 1 base from V and 8 bases from J, leaving 9 bases between. The germline V gene encodes CDR1 SGHRS and CDR2 YFSETQ. The CDR3 has 13 residues. The CDR3 bases are TGCGCCAGCAGCTTGTCAGGGAAGGAAAAACTGTTTTTT. This sequence encodes CASSLSGKEKLFF.

The chain links TRBV6-6 to TRBJ2-1, with D maybe TRBD1 (6 bases). Germline CDR1 and CDR2: MNHNY and SVGAGI (reference sequence). The CDR3 loop spans 14 amino acids. Trimming pared 5 bases from V and 4 bases from J, leaving 12 bases between. The CDR3 is CASSQYRVYNEQFF. The DNA for the CDR3 is TGTGCCAGCAGTCAGTACAGGGTTTACAATGAGCAGTTCTTC.

V and J are TRBV20-1 and TRBJ2-7, with D possibly matching TRBD1 (6 bases). The CDR3 runs to 15 residues. The V end was cut by 3 bases, the J end by 8 bases, with 23 bases between. The germline CDR1 and CDR2 sequences are DFQATT and SNEGSKA (reference sequence). In DNA, the CDR3 is TGCAGTGCTAGTGTTTCGGGACACTTTCTAGCAAAGCAGTACTTC. It codes for CSASVSGHFLAKQYF.

The genes are TRBV2 and TRBJ1-2; 7 bases agree with TRBD1. This CDR3 has 14 amino acids. V trimming: 3 bases; J trimming: 4 bases; junction bases outside the gene matches: 5. CDR1 SNHLY and CDR2 FYNNEI come from the germline V gene. CDR3 loop: CASSEGTDTYGYTF. The CDR3 nucleotides are TGTGCCAGCAGTGAGGGGACAGATACCTATGGCTACACCTTC.

The chain couples TRBV11-2 to TRBJ2-7; 8 nucleotides match TRBD1. V lost 5 bases, J lost 3 bases, and 9 bases stayed unmatched. CDR3 length: 15 amino acids. From germline, CDR1 is SGHAT and CDR2 FQNNGV. The CDR3, as DNA: TGTGCCAGCAGCACAGGACAGGGCACCCGCTACGAGCAGTACTTC. It codes for CASSTGQGTRYEQYF.

This clone showed up just once. This chain uses TRBV7-2 with TRBJ2-1; TRBD2 matches at 14 bases. Germline CDR1 and CDR2: SGHTA and FQGNSA. This CDR3 region has 17 residues. J lost 4 bases, V lost 2 bases, and 4 bases had no gene match. The CDR3 nucleotides are TGTGCCAGCAGCTTAAGGACTAGCGGGGGGCCTTACAATGAGCAGTTCTTC. Protein product: CASSLRTSGGPYNEQFF.

This clone was observed a single time. The chain is built from TRBV29-1 and TRBJ2-2, with 9 bases aligning to TRBD1. The CDR3 contains 13 residues. Unmatched junction bases numbered 1, after V lost 4 bases and J lost 4 bases. From germline, CDR1 is SQVTM and CDR2 ANQGSEA. CDR3 DNA sequence: TGCAGCGTTGGGGGACAGGGCACCGGGGAGCTGTTTTTT. It is translated as CSVGGQGTGELFF.

The V gene is TRBV5-1, the J gene TRBJ2-2; D might be TRBD1 (6 bases). Trimming removed 2 bases from V and 3 bases from J, with 17 bases in between. This CDR3 spans 17 amino acids. CDR1 and CDR2 (germline): SGHRS, YFSETQ. CDR3 DNA: TGCGCCAGCAGCTTCGGGTACAGGGTTATGGACACCGGGGAGCTGTTTTTT. It specifies CASSFGYRVMDTGELFF.

This chain links TRBV4-3 with TRBJ1-2, with TRBD1 matching 7 bases. With V trimmed by 0 bases and J by 7 bases, 11 bases remained unmatched. The CDR3 totals 16 residues. Germline V gene lookup returns CDR1 LGHNA and CDR2 YSLEER. The DNA of the CDR3 is TGCGCCAGCAGCCAAGATATGTTGGCGAGGGGGCCTGGCTACACCTTC. The encoded protein is CASSQDMLARGPGYTF.

The gene calls are TRBV3-1 (or the pseudogene TRBV3-2) and TRBJ1-1; D is possibly TRBD1 (5 bases). The CDR3 spans 13 residues. Germline loops: CDR1 LGHDT, CDR2 YNNKEL (reference sequence). Deletions cut 4 bases from V and 6 bases from J, with 12 bases between. The CDR3 DNA reads as TGTGCCAGCAGCCCGACAACGGGGGCTGAAGCTTTCTTT. It encodes CASSPTTGAEAFF.

This rearrangement joins TRBV25-1 to TRBJ1-1; 10 nucleotides align to TRBD1. V shed 1 base and J 3 bases; nucleotides not matched to a gene: 5. The CDR3 is 16 amino acids. CDR1 is MGHDK, CDR2 SYGVNS, per germline. The CDR3 loop reads CASSEFAGQGDTEAFF. The CDR3 nucleotides are TGTGCCAGCAGTGAATTCGCCGGACAGGGGGACACTGAAGCTTTCTTT.

CDR3 in DNA: TGTGCCGGAGCCGGGACAGGGGAGGATACGCAGTATTTT. It translates to CAGAGTGEDTQYF. This sequence joins TRBV28 and TRBJ2-3; 10 bases match TRBD1. After removal of 11 bases from V and 6 bases from J, the junction contained 8 bases not matched to a gene. CDR1 and CDR2 (germline): MDHEN, SYDVKM. The CDR3 is made up of 13 amino acids.

The V call is TRBV7-8, the J call TRBJ1-5; TRBD1 aligns across 10 bases. The CDR3 runs 15 residues. Trimming took 5 bases from V and 2 from J; bases not matched to a gene: 3. Germline V gene lookup returns CDR1 SGHVS and CDR2 FQNEAQ. CDR3 nucleotide sequence: TGTGCCAGCAGCATGGGGACAGGGGGCAATCAGCCCCAGCATTTT. Its translation is CASSMGTGGNQPQHF. Filled out from reference TRBV7-8 and TRBJ1-5, the complete variable domain reads GAGVSQSPRYKVAKRGQDVALRCDPISGHVSLFWYQQALGQGPEFLTYFQNEAQLDKSGLPSDRFFAERPEGSVSTLKIQRTQQEDSAVYLCASSMGTGGNQPQHFGDGTRLSIL.

V is TRBV2 and J is TRBJ1-2; 7 bases map to TRBD1. Germline CDR1 and CDR2: SNHLY and FYNNEI. V was pared by 7 bases and J by 5 bases, with 10 bases of the junction left unmatched. The CDR3 is 14 residues long. CDR3 region: CASTKPGGYYGYTF. For the CDR3, the DNA is TGTGCCAGCACCAAGCCAGGGGGTTATTATGGCTACACCTTC. The variable domain in full, with the rest retrieved from reference TRBV2 and TRBJ1-2, is EPEVTQTPSHQVTQMGQEVILRCVPISNHLYFYWYRQILGQKVEFLVSFYNNEISEKSEIFDDQFSVERPDGSNFTLKIRSTKLEDSAMYFCASTKPGGYYGYTFGSGTRLTVV.

V gene TRBV4-3 combines with J gene TRBJ2-1; weak D call: TRBD1 (6 bases). Trimming took 2 bases from V and 4 from J, leaving 12 bases between them. The V gene's germline CDR1 is LGHNA and CDR2 YSLEER. The CDR3 runs to 15 residues. The CDR3, as DNA: TGCGCCAGCAGCCAAACAGGGATTGGGTACAATGAGCAGTTCTTC. Protein: CASSQTGIGYNEQFF.